The 31 T cell receptor beta chains presented below share a single source sample, sequenced in a study of T cells in Graves' hyperthyroidism and ophthalmopathy. It was RNA transcripts that yielded the amplified TCR beta CDR3 regions. The primer set for the first-round RT-PCR of the TCR CDR3 was HTBI. TCRdb re-called the multiplex PCR reads through MiXCR, storing one row per CDR3 protein. The repertoire holds more than 500,000 distinct CDR3 sequences, with roughly 14% as singletons. Specimen: blood. These receptor sequences come from a woman aged 40-49 years with Graves' ophthalmopathy.

V is TRBV7-8 and J is TRBJ1-5; D call uncertain. The CDR3 has 16 residues. The ends were cut back, 5 bases at V and 2 bases at J, with 16 bases in the middle. Germline CDR1 reads SGHVS; CDR2 reads FQNEAQ. In DNA form, the CDR3 reads TGTGCCAGCAGCCGCATAGGGCAGGCTGGCAATCAGCCCCAGCATTTT. Amino acid sequence: CASSRIGQAGNQPQHF. The full variable domain, rest sourced from reference TRBV7-8 and TRBJ1-5, is GAGVSQSPRYKVAKRGQDVALRCDPISGHVSLFWYQQALGQGPEFLTYFQNEAQLDKSGLPSDRFFAERPEGSVSTLKIQRTQQEDSAVYLCASSRIGQAGNQPQHFGDGTRLSIL.

The V and J genes are TRBV18 and TRBJ2-5; D gene ambiguous. Per germline, CDR1 KGHSH and CDR2 LQKENI. The CDR3 has 15 residues. V dropped 2 bases and J dropped 2 bases, with 12 bases sitting between them. The CDR3 is CASSPGRQTQETQYF. CDR3 nucleotide sequence: TGTGCCAGCTCACCAGGACGGCAAACGCAAGAGACCCAGTACTTC.

This clonotype was detected ten times or more. The chain carries TRBV29-1 and TRBJ2-5; D possibly corresponds to TRBD1 (6 bases). Germline loops: CDR1 SQVTM, CDR2 ANQGSEA. V shed 7 bases and J shed 5 bases, with 11 bases lying between them. The CDR3 is made up of 11 amino acids. CDR3 loop: CSGGQSETQYF. The DNA for the CDR3 is TGCAGCGGGGGGCAATCGGAGACCCAGTACTTC.

The chain has TRBV28 and TRBJ1-5; 8 bases align to TRBD1. This CDR3 has 17 amino acids. V was pared by 3 bases and J by 2 bases, with 9 bases of the junction left unmatched. Germline V gene lookup returns CDR1 MDHEN and CDR2 SYDVKM. The CDR3 DNA sequence: TGTGCCAGCAGTTTCAACCCAGGGGGCGCGGGCAATCAGCCCCAGCATTTT. The encoded protein is CASSFNPGGAGNQPQHF.

In its sample, this clonotype was seen many times. V usage is TRBV12-3 or TRBV12-4 and J usage is TRBJ1-2; 7 nucleotides line up with TRBD1. Trimming removed 6 bases from V and 1 base from J; junction bases left unmatched: 11. This CDR3 spans 16 amino acids. The CDR3 DNA reads as TGTGCCAGCAGGGGGACAGCGGCCTCCTTTAACTATGGCTACACCTTC. This translates into CASRGTAASFNYGYTF.

This clonotype came up many times. CDR3 DNA sequence: TGTGCCAGTAGTATCCTAGGCAGCATGAACACTGAAGCTTTCTTT. Translating gives CASSILGSMNTEAFF. The rearrangement uses TRBV19 and TRBJ1-1; no definite D call. Trimming took off 3 bases at V and 0 bases at J, with 11 bases between the two ends. CDR3 length equals 15 residues. Germline loops: CDR1 LNHDA, CDR2 SQIVND (reference sequence). Together with reference TRBV19 and TRBJ1-1, the CDR3 gives the full variable domain: DGGITQSPKYLFRKEGQNVTLSCEQNLNHDAMYWYRQDPGQGLRLIYYSQIVNDFQKGDIAEGYSVSREKKESFPLTVTSAQKNPTAFYLCASSILGSMNTEAFFGQGTRLTVV.

CDR3 DNA sequence: TGTGCCAGCAGCCCAACATCGACAGGGCGATTCGCCTACGAGCAGTACTTC. It yields the protein CASSPTSTGRFAYEQYF. This chain connects TRBV11-2 to TRBJ2-7; 7 bases line up with TRBD1. The V gene end was trimmed by 5 bases and the J gene end by 2 bases; junction bases not matched to a gene: 15. The CDR3 runs to 17 residues. Germline CDR1 is SGHAT and CDR2 is FQNNGV.

Ten or more counts support this clonotype. The chain has TRBV20-1 and TRBJ1-1; D call uncertain. Trimming shortened V by 6 bases and J by 8 bases, and 19 bases separated the two germline ends. Germline CDR1 is DFQATT and CDR2 is SNEGSKA (reference sequence). The CDR3 sequence is 13 residues long. The CDR3 region is CSAKRVSGQEAFF. In DNA, the CDR3 is TGCAGTGCCAAGAGGGTTTCGGGTCAAGAAGCTTTCTTT.

This clonotype came up many times. The V gene is TRBV20-1, the J gene TRBJ2-5; D is ambiguous. The CDR3 is 13 residues long. V was cut by 3 bases and J by 0 bases, with 8 bases left in between. Germline V gene sequence: CDR1 DFQATT, CDR2 SNEGSKA (reference sequence). The CDR3 reads CSARVGYQETQYF. CDR3 in DNA: TGCAGTGCTAGGGTCGGGTACCAAGAGACCCAGTACTTC.

This clonotype has more than one count but fewer than ten. The chain couples TRBV4-1 to TRBJ2-5; no clear D gene. The CDR3 totals 13 residues. CDR1 is MGHRA, CDR2 YSYEKL, per germline. V was clipped by 1 base and J by 5 bases, with 8 bases between them. The CDR3 spells CASSQGPRETQYF. The CDR3 DNA is TGCGCCAGCAGCCAAGGGCCTAGGGAGACCCAGTACTTC.

This clonotype was found a few times. V gene TRBV29-1 combines with J gene TRBJ2-7; possibly TRBD2 for D (6 bases). This CDR3 contains 14 residues. Looked up from germline, CDR1 is SQVTM and CDR2 is ANQGSEA. V was pared by 7 bases and J by 0 bases, with 16 bases between. This CDR3 reads CSATQTSHSYEQYF. The CDR3 bases are TGCAGCGCCACCCAGACTAGTCACTCCTACGAGCAGTACTTC.

This clonotype was seen repeatedly, ten times or more. This chain joins TRBV6-1 and TRBJ1-2; no clear D. The V gene lost 6 bases and the J gene lost 2 bases, with 13 bases spanning the gap. Germline V CDR1 and CDR2: MNHNS, SASEGT. The CDR3 is made up of 14 amino acids. The CDR3 DNA sequence: TGTGCCAGCAGGGCACCGTGGGCAAACTATGGCTACACCTTC. Encoded protein: CASRAPWANYGYTF.

In its sample, this clonotype was seen many times. The chain employs TRBV15 and TRBJ1-5; D is possibly TRBD1 (5 bases). The germline CDR1 and CDR2 sequences are LNHNV and YYDKDF (reference sequence). This CDR3 contains 16 residues. V was shortened by 0 bases and J by 7 bases, with 16 bases between the two germline ends. DNA of the CDR3: TGTGCCACCAGCAGAGAGGGTGGGGCGGCGGCGCAGCCCCAGCATTTT. Its translation is CATSREGGAAAQPQHF.

This clonotype was observed many times. The chain carries TRBV12-3 or TRBV12-4 and TRBJ1-2; D remains unclear. CDR3 length: 14 amino acids. Trimming shortened V by 0 bases and J by 5 bases, and 10 bases separated the two germline ends. CDR3 amino acids: CASSLAASGYGYTF. The DNA for the CDR3 is TGTGCCAGCAGTTTAGCGGCATCTGGTTATGGCTACACCTTC.

This clonotype has ten or more counts. The chain employs TRBV20-1 and TRBJ2-2; D gene unclear. This CDR3 spans 14 amino acids. With 3 bases removed from V and 6 bases from J, the gap between germline ends came to 14 bases. Germline CDR1 DFQATT, CDR2 SNEGSKA (reference sequence). DNA of the CDR3: TGCAGTGCTAGTAGAGGTACCCTATCCGGGGAGCTGTTTTTT. It is translated as CSASRGTLSGELFF.

There are many counts of this clonotype. The chain recombines TRBV7-2 with TRBJ2-7; D not resolved. Trimming pared 5 bases from V and 1 base from J, leaving 9 bases between. The length of the CDR3 is 13 residues. Per the germline V gene, CDR1 is SGHTA and CDR2 is FQGNSA. Here the CDR3 DNA reads TGTGCCAGCAGCGTCGTCCAATCCTACGAGCAGTACTTC. This gives the protein CASSVVQSYEQYF.

This clonotype has a handful of counts. V is TRBV29-1 and J is TRBJ2-7; no reliable D call. Per the germline V gene, CDR1 is SQVTM and CDR2 is ANQGSEA. V lost 4 bases and J lost 3, with 16 bases in between. The CDR3 consists of 14 residues. The CDR3 region is CSVVKFGGGYEQYF. The CDR3 DNA follows: TGCAGCGTTGTTAAGTTTGGTGGCGGCTACGAGCAGTACTTC.

This clonotype was detected ten times or more. The V gene is TRBV10-1, the J gene TRBJ2-7; 10 bases are shared with TRBD2. J gave up 2 bases and V 3 bases, and 7 bases lay outside the gene matches. From germline, CDR1 is WNHNN and CDR2 SYGVQD (reference sequence). CDR3 length: 16 residues. The CDR3 DNA follows: TGCGCCAGCAGTGACTCCGGGACTAGCGAGACCTACGAGCAGTACTTC. Its translation is CASSDSGTSETYEQYF.

This clonotype showed up many times. V and J are TRBV6-5 and TRBJ1-2, with D unresolved. V was clipped by 2 bases and J by 3 bases, with 7 bases between them. Germline-derived CDR1 and CDR2 are MNHEY and SVGAGI. The CDR3 is 13 amino acids. CDR3 amino acids: CASSYRTDYGYTF. The CDR3 DNA sequence: TGTGCCAGCAGTTACCGAACGGACTATGGCTACACCTTC.

This clonotype was picked up many times. The chain joins TRBV19 to TRBJ2-2, with D perhaps assigned TRBD1 or TRBD2 (5 bases each). The CDR3 is 15 residues long. The V and J ends lost 5 bases and 2 bases respectively, with 12 bases between them. Germline loops: CDR1 LNHDA, CDR2 SQIVND (reference sequence). The CDR3 DNA reads TGTGCCAGTAGTGTCCGGGGCTTAAACACCGGGGAGCTGTTTTTT. Amino acids: CASSVRGLNTGELFF.

The chain uses TRBV10-3 and TRBJ2-7; 13 bases fit TRBD2. The trim removed 6 bases at V and 2 bases at J, leaving 7 bases unmatched. The CDR3 length is 16 residues. The germline V gene has CDR1 ENHRY and CDR2 SYGVKD. As DNA, the CDR3 is TGTGCCATCAGCCCGGGACTAGCGGGAAGACCCTACGAGCAGTACTTC. Amino acids: CAISPGLAGRPYEQYF.

This rearrangement joins TRBV2 to TRBJ2-5, with D perhaps TRBD1 or TRBD2 (5 bases each). Germline CDR1 is SNHLY and CDR2 is FYNNEI. CDR3 length: 15 residues. With 6 bases removed from V and 10 bases from J, the gap between germline ends came to 24 bases. CDR3 sequence reads: CASSVEGSSSSRQYF. The CDR3 nucleotides are TGTGCCAGCAGCGTAGAGGGGTCTAGCTCGTCCCGCCAGTACTTC.

This clonotype has at least ten counts. The V call is TRBV20-1, the J call TRBJ2-5; D unresolved. This CDR3 region has 12 residues. The germline gives CDR1 DFQATT, CDR2 SNEGSKA (reference sequence). V dropped 6 bases and J dropped 4 bases, with 12 bases sitting between them. CDR3: CSAIGKLETQYF. CDR3 coding DNA: TGCAGTGCAATTGGGAAGTTAGAGACCCAGTACTTC.

This clonotype was picked up many times. The chain combines TRBV28 with TRBJ2-7; weak D call: TRBD2 (5 bases). Trimming shortened V by 10 bases and J by 7 bases, and 8 bases separated the two germline ends. CDR1 and CDR2 from the germline V gene are MDHEN and SYDVKM. There are 9 residues in the CDR3. CDR3 DNA: TGTGCCACCTCGGGGGAGCAGTACTTC. Protein sequence: CATSGEQYF.

This clonotype was counted many times. The chain couples TRBV20-1 to TRBJ2-7, with TRBD2 identical over 10 bases. Germline V gives CDR1 DFQATT, CDR2 SNEGSKA (reference sequence). The CDR3 contains 14 residues. V gave up 0 bases and J gave up 5 bases; unmatched junction bases: 4. The DNA of the CDR3 is TGCAGTGCTAGAGAGGGTAGCGGGAGGAACGAGCAGTACTTC. Protein: CSAREGSGRNEQYF.

This clonotype was seen repeatedly, ten times or more. The V and J genes are TRBV20-1 and TRBJ2-5, with D uncertain. Looked up from germline, CDR1 is DFQATT and CDR2 is SNEGSKA (reference sequence). This CDR3 contains 13 residues. Trimming removed 3 bases at V and 2 bases at J, with 10 bases between. The CDR3 reads CSASGQQQETQYF. The CDR3 coding sequence is TGCAGTGCTAGCGGTCAGCAGCAAGAGACCCAGTACTTC.

The J gene is TRBJ1-5, the V gene TRBV20-1, with 7 bases that match TRBD1. V lost 5 bases and J lost 3; bases outside the gene matches: 7. There are 14 residues in the CDR3. From germline, CDR1 is DFQATT and CDR2 SNEGSKA (reference sequence). The CDR3 protein is CSAGQGGHNQPQHF. The CDR3 bases are TGCAGTGCTGGCCAGGGGGGTCACAATCAGCCCCAGCATTTT.

This clonotype occurred many times. The chain uses TRBV28 and TRBJ1-2; maybe TRBD1 (5 bases). V was shortened by 7 bases and J by 8 bases, with 11 bases between the two germline ends. Germline-derived CDR1 and CDR2 are MDHEN and SYDVKM. CDR3 length: 11 amino acids. CDR3: CASTRGRGYTF. Here the CDR3 DNA reads TGTGCCAGCACAAGGGGAAGAGGCTACACCTTC.

In this sample, this clonotype turned up many times. The chain uses TRBV28 and TRBJ1-2; D unresolved. The ends were cut back, 8 bases at V and 7 bases at J, with 20 bases in the middle. Germline lookup yields CDR1 MDHEN and CDR2 SYDVKM. The CDR3 length is 14 residues. CDR3 in amino acids: CASGVNLLSSGYTF. The CDR3 coding sequence is TGTGCCAGCGGAGTAAATCTACTCTCATCTGGCTACACCTTC.

In this sample, this clonotype turned up many times. The chain recombines TRBV19 with TRBJ1-3; D not certain. The CDR3 sequence is 15 residues long. V gave up 6 bases and J gave up 0 bases, with 12 bases separating them. Germline V gene lookup returns CDR1 LNHDA and CDR2 SQIVND (reference sequence). CDR3 nucleotide sequence: TGTGCCAGTAGGCCCCCAGGAAACTCTGGAAACACCATATATTTT. The encoded protein is CASRPPGNSGNTIYF.

The chain links TRBV29-1 to TRBJ2-7; 9 bases line up with TRBD2. Looked up from germline, CDR1 is SQVTM and CDR2 is ANQGSEA. The CDR3 is 15 residues long. The junction had 10 bases not matched to a gene; V was cut back by 0 bases and J by 7 bases. This CDR3 reads CSVEERSGRPGEQYF. For the CDR3, the DNA is TGCAGCGTTGAAGAGAGGAGCGGGAGGCCAGGGGAGCAGTACTTC.